The clone carrying this T cell receptor beta chain was observed a handful of times. What it binds is unknown. Using its own MiXCR run on the 5' RACE reads, TCRdb lists one record per CDR3 protein. Of about 39,000 distinct CDR3 sequences listed, about a tenth are singletons. The CDR3 loop spans 16 amino acids. The germline CDR1 and CDR2 sequences are SGHRS and YFSETQ. Trimming cost V 4 bases and J 2 bases; bases outside gene matches: 8. These data are taken from a study of CD8 T cells in ankylosing spondylitis. Study-level points and caveats: In synovial fluid and blood from reactive arthritis, some motif variants were previously reported. Reportedly, significant enrichment of disease-linked clones occurred in matched ankylosing spondylitis synovial fluid. Disease-linked clones were CD8+ and relatively rare in peripheral blood. Blood from ankylosing spondylitis patients appeared to carry a characteristic eight-variant TCR beta motif.

Sequenced sample: blood, either unsorted or a sorted T cell fraction (not recorded which). The sequence was obtained from a male donor with ankylosing spondylitis or in good health (not recorded which). The V gene is TRBV5-1, the J gene TRBJ2-3, with 9 bases aligning to TRBD1. CDR3 sequence: CASSRGRDRVTDTQYF. The CDR3 DNA follows: TGCGCCAGCAGCAGGGGTCGGGACAGGGTCACAGATACGCAGTATTTT.